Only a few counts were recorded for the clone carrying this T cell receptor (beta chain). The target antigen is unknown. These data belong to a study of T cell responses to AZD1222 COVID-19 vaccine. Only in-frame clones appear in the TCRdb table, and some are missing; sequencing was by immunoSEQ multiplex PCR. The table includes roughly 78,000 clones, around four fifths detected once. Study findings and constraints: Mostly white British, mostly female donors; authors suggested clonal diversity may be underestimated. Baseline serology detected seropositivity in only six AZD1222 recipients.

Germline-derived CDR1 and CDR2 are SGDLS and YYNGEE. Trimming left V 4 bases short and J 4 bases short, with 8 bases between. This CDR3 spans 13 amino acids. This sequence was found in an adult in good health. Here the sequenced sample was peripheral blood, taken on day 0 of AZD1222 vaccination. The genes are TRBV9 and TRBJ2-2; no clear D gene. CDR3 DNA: TGTGCCAGCAGCTCTGGGTTCACCGGGGAGCTGTTTTTT. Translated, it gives CASSSGFTGELFF. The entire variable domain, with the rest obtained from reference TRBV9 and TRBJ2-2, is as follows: DSGVTQTPKHLITATGQRVTLRCSPRSGDLSVYWYQQSLDQGLQFLIQYYNGEERAKGNILERFSAQQFPDLHSELNLSSLELGDSALYFCASSSGFTGELFFGEGSRLTVL.